This T cell receptor beta chain was observed in a study of blood T cell repertoires in COVID-19 (dated by TCRdb to about 2020). A note on the overall study: The collaborator samples originated in the United States, Italy and Spain and spanned the acute and convalescent phases of COVID-19. The prospective study material was composed of cDNA or gDNA derived from T cells, B-cell-depleted T cells, or PBMCs. A de-identified subject ID, COVID-19 status, age in years and sex were almost always included in the sample metadata. Samples were obtained from the ongoing ImmuneRACE study (first 160 participants) and from 950 to 1,500 subjects provided by 6 global collaborators. Subjects who had been exposed to COVID-19, were actively infected with it, or had recovered from it provided the deeply sampled blood TCRbeta repertoires that made up the dataset. The repertoires were released in a freely available public database meant as a resource for research on the immune response to SARS-CoV-2. Where HLA class I and class II types were available, the types were taken from metadata supplied by the sample provider, not from assay-based typing.

The research as a whole found: How much clinical and demographic metadata was included differed by source and by participant, and the metadata was provided uncurated.

The immunoSEQ Assay, a bias-controlled multiplex PCR, was used to amplify TCRbeta CDR3 regions from genomic DNA. The source study handled its data this way. The number of nucleated cells in each sample was estimated by amplification of reference gene primers within the assay. To quantify the absolute abundance of each unique TCRbeta CDR3 rearrangement, sequence reads were collapsed and filtered. For each sample, productive Simpson clonality was calculated as the square root of Simpson's diversity index over productive rearrangements. What TCRdb holds here is the immuneACCESS table cut down to in-frame rearrangements. Part of the clones is not present; checked against another copy, under half of the missing clones reflect an unresolved V gene, and the others are unexplained. The V and J calls and the clone size are those of that table, but D and trimming were determined from the DNA. For this sample there are tens of thousands of clones; around 77% appear just once. The ten biggest clones cover 8.5% to 10% of the sample.

The CDR3 covers 14 residues, taking in both the cysteine and the phenylalanine. Only the CDR3 DNA stays, 42 bases, in frame from base 1. V was cut back by 5 bases and J by 4 bases, leaving a gap of 14 bases between them. Sequences MNHEY (CDR1) and SVGEGT (CDR2) are obtained from the germline V gene. Collaborating institutions collected whole blood in K2EDTA tubes following their own protocols. For TCRbeta analysis, collaborators shipped samples as frozen whole blood, isolated PBMCs, or DNA extracted from either of those sample types. Remarks on this clone: This clone's antigen is unknown. Base-call qualities are not available, and no considerably larger clone is one nucleotide away.

Specimen: peripheral blood. The V gene is TRBV6-2 or TRBV6-3 and the J gene is TRBJ1-2; tentative D gene TRBD1, with 5 bases matching. The receptor was isolated from a human donor in a cohort sampled during active COVID-19. The CDR3 protein sequence reads: CASSAAGGTYGYTF. At the DNA level, the sequence is TGTGCCAGCAGTGCTGCGGGGGGGACCTATGGCTACACCTTC.